The sequence of this TCR beta chain was determined in a study of cytomegalovirus exposure and HLA in healthy donors. V was pared by 5 bases and J by 4 bases, with 15 bases between. The CDR3 contains 14 residues. Germline CDR1 LNHDA, CDR2 SQIVND (reference sequence). The PCR contained 60 Vbeta and 13 Jbeta primers. The repertoire was sequenced with immunoSEQ multiplex PCR; TCRdb's copy has only in-frame clones and lacks some. Of 90,000 or so clones in the sample, roughly 73% are singletons; the top ten hold approximately 4.7%. Sequences were obtained from PBMCs. The clonotype was recovered from a male donor in good health and CMV-seropositive. The chain carries TRBV19 and TRBJ2-7; the D gene is possibly TRBD1 (7 bases). CDR3 in amino acids: CASSRGTDNYEQYF. CDR3 coding DNA: TGTGCCAGTAGTCGGGGGACAGACAATTACGAGCAGTACTTC.